This TCR beta chain was sequenced in a study of cytomegalovirus exposure and HLA in healthy donors (dated by TCRdb to 2016 to 2017). Study-wide context: In an earlier analysis of 450 to 750 of the donors, 250 to 300 Gb of sequence data and roughly 100 million unique TCR beta sequences from 150 million to 200 million T cells were reported. About 310 gigabases of sequencing data and 78 million or so unique TCR sequences were included in an early release covering about 700 HLA-typed donors. Of the roughly 400 genotyped donors, approximately 83% fell in the genetic ancestry cluster associated with self-reported Caucasian donors. The study aimed to test whether cataloging public T cell receptors could reveal signatures of past pathogen exposure. The study profiled the T cell repertoires of fewer than 850 subjects by immunosequencing and related them to cytomegalovirus serostatus. A separate validation cohort of 100 to 150 different subjects was used in addition to the roughly 700-subject first cohort. To predict cytomegalovirus infection status, the study brought together high-throughput TCR immunosequencing, statistical association of individual TCRs with disease status, and machine learning. In a later analysis, previously published TCR beta repertoires from 500 to 750 donors were re-analyzed and high-resolution HLA genotyping was added so that TCR occurrence patterns could be studied. In the later analysis, no new phenotypic data were used to find candidate immune exposures; instead, reliance was placed on TCR beta sequences and their occurrence across donors. To decide whether each TCR beta V gene segment behaved as functional or pseudogenic, an earlier analysis of 587 of the donors relied on high-throughput TCR beta sequencing. Donor age, sex, ethnicity and CMV serostatus were compiled alongside the repertoire data. A later genetic analysis took genome-wide SNP genotypes for about 65% of the 666 donors and used that subset as a discovery cohort. All discovery cohort repertoires had been generated using a single sequencing platform. Both class I and class II loci were covered by HLA typing, at four-digit resolution. Typing coverage differed by locus: A, B, C, DRB1 and DQB1 were typed in roughly 629-640 donors, DQA1 in about 500, DPA1 in around 610, and DPB1 in 472. Four to six DR-DQ haplotypes were handled as single units for association and clustering, since linkage in the cohort was strong. Among around 400 genotyped donors of the cohort, an average of around 250,000 unique TCR beta nucleotide sequences was sequenced per donor, of which about 19% were non-productive. General findings and caveats noted by the study authors: Across donors, most TCR sequences were observed very rarely, whereas some public TCRs were present in many individuals. According to the authors, the approach could potentially be generalized to other disease states and immunological phenotypes. Compared with equally common non-associated chains, HLA-associated TCR beta chains in a later analysis were more clonally expanded and had lower generation probabilities. Because counts were too low, around 17 rarely observed V segments, including chromosome 9 orphons, were left out of the earlier analysis of over 550 of the donors. In the study, approximately 160 TCR beta chains were listed as associated with cytomegalovirus. HLA typing was unavailable for some donors at each locus, so association tests used only the typed subset. When HLA alleles, especially DR and DQ, strongly co-occurred, TCR associations were difficult to assign to individual alleles. In a later analysis, the rate of TCR association differed among HLA loci, with DRB1 alleles having the most associated TCRs and HLA-C alleles having the fewest. A further reported finding was that TCR beta sequences accurately predicted the HLA-A and HLA-B alleles for most subjects in the first cohort. Only TCR beta chains were sequenced in this cohort, and the absence of alpha or paired-chain data limited detectable features. A later genetic analysis associated a missense DCLRE1C variant with V-gene and J-gene trimming of TCR beta chains, and an independent cohort replicated the association. In a later genetic analysis, fewer N-insertions in productive TCRs were reported among donors in an Asian-associated ancestry cluster than the roughly 640-donor mean. Specific HLA alleles were associated with 15,000 to 20,000 TCR beta sequences at a false discovery rate of 0.05 in a later analysis. Because the 87-base-pair reads could not distinguish some IMGT-functional V segments, including TRBV6-2 and TRBV6-3, those segments were excluded. The only immune exposure information available for the cohort was CMV serostatus. Correlated functional status among segregating V segments might be attributable to linkage disequilibrium, but an unknown experimental factor could not be ruled out. In vitro tests confirmed that a few of the cytomegalovirus-associated TCR beta chains recognize cytomegalovirus antigens. In an earlier analysis of 587 of the donors, most TCR beta V segments appeared in productive rearrangements about 90% or about 30% of the time, broadly matching IMGT annotations. The classifier was reported to diagnose cytomegalovirus status with high specificity and sensitivity in both the original cohort and the validation cohort. Most CMV-associated TCR beta chains appeared to be HLA-restricted in a later analysis, and the HLA associations seemed to be driven largely by CMV exposure. The presence/absence analyses assumed that sequencing depth was roughly uniform across donors, and that assumption may not be true. According to a later analysis, parvovirus B19, influenza, CMV and Epstein-Barr virus appeared linked to several top co-occurrence clusters. A cluster of highly shared sequence variants was judged likely to represent a technical artifact of the sequencing pipeline.

In total, fewer than 750 healthy bone marrow donors made up the cohort. At the time of sampling, all cohort members were nominally healthy, though unrecorded immune exposures were likely present. The donor tested CMV seronegative and was one of the 352 seronegative cohort members. Every donor gave a peripheral blood sample, and the peripheral blood mononuclear cells from that sample were used for TCR beta sequencing. The Qiagen DNeasy Blood Extraction Kit was used to extract genomic DNA from the blood cell samples. Concerning this clone itself: What antigen it recognizes has not been identified.

CDR1 is given as MNHEY and CDR2 as SMNVEV, both from the germline V gene (reference sequence). V lost 0 bases and J lost 6 bases; the stretch between them is 17 bases long. Including the terminal cysteine and phenylalanine, the CDR3 comprises 17 residues. The kept DNA is CDR3 alone, 51 bases in frame from the first base. Receptor libraries were prepared by the immunoSEQ multiplex PCR assay. The multiplex PCR relied on a mix of 60 forward primers for TCR Vbeta segments and 13 reverse primers for TCR Jbeta segments. A multiplex PCR assay on genomic DNA amplified the CDR3 region of rearranged TCR beta genes. On the Illumina HiSeq System, the amplified TCR beta libraries were sequenced as 87-base-pair reads. The study's own analysis went as follows. A later analysis counted tens of millions of unique TCR beta chains across the 640 or so repertoires, and around 9.9 million of these chains were shared by at least two donors. Raw reads were error-corrected and collapsed into unique sequences by a nearest-neighbor algorithm in which closely related sequences were merged to remove PCR and sequencing errors. To assign V, D and J gene segments, CDR3 sequences were aligned to IMGT reference sequences. Each retained sequence needed at least a six-nucleotide match to both a V gene segment and a J gene segment. A rearrangement was called productive if the CDR3 had no stop codons and remained in frame with V and J, and every other rearrangement was called non-productive. Following IMGT convention, CDR3 was defined as the stretch from the second conserved V-encoded cysteine to the conserved J-encoded phenylalanine. In an earlier analysis of 587 of the donors, sequences lacking an unambiguous match to a single V gene segment were excluded. In an earlier analysis of several hundred of the donors, V segments were called functional above 56.7% productive rearrangements and were called segregating when the between-donor standard deviation exceeded 5%. To diagnose cytomegalovirus status from the catalog of TCR beta chain sequences, a statistical classification framework was built. A later analysis assigned V and J genes by comparing TCR nucleotide sequences with IMGT/GENE-DB human TR gene sequences. A later analysis assigned CDR3 sequences and most-parsimonious VDJ recombination scenarios with the TCRdist pipeline. In a later analysis, each TCR beta chain was defined by its CDR3 amino acid sequence together with its V-gene family, and reads without a unique V-gene family were excluded. In a later analysis, around 650 highly shared, low-generation-probability nucleotide sequences were removed to address suspected cross-contamination and a sequencing artifact. For each public chain, a later analysis derived a clonal expansion index from normalized ranks of inferred template counts within each repertoire. In a later analysis, generation probabilities were computed with a VDJ recombination model fitted to out-of-frame rearrangements, and the resulting probabilities were checked against IGoR. In a later analysis, TCR-TCR, TCR-HLA and TCR-CMV co-occurrence was scored with hypergeometric tests, and a repertoire-size bias correction was applied to TCR pairs. A later analysis estimated false discovery rates by permuting HLA or CMV assignments 20 times. In a later analysis, co-occurring TCRs were grouped with DBSCAN, and TCRdist sequence similarity was added when clustering was performed within HLA-allele-positive subsets. For co-occurrence clustering, repertoires with fewer than 30,000 or more than 120,000 public chains were excluded, along with 5 or 6 repertoires with anomalous nucleotide sharing. Not all clones reach the TCRdb copy of this immuneACCESS table, which keeps in-frame sequences only. Checked studies attribute under half of the gap to unresolved V genes and leave the rest unexplained. The V and J calls and clone size were taken over from that table, and D and trimming were inferred from the DNA. The sample's table lists a count of some 130,000 clones. Together, the top ten hold over 1.5% of the sample.

The clonotype was recovered from a man aged 18-30 years in good health and CMV-seronegative. The chain is encoded by TRBV27 joined to TRBJ2-2, and perhaps TRBD1 as D gene, on 6 matching bases. The source material was PBMCs. Here the CDR3 is given as CASSLSQGPQVAGELFF. DNA sequence: TGTGCCAGCAGTTTATCCCAGGGGCCCCAGGTAGCCGGGGAGCTGTTTTTT.